This paragraph reports one T cell receptor beta chain. Its cognate antigen has yet to be identified. Base qualities were left out, and no much larger clone turns up one base away. This record belongs to a study of T cell responses to AZD1222 COVID-19 vaccine (dated by TCRdb to about 2021). Notes on the research overall: AZD1222 recipients whose second dose came at about 4 weeks and those whose second dose came at about 12 weeks were combined into one group, since spike-specific TCR depth and breadth did not differ between the two schedules. Trial participants were enrolled by age into subgroups of 18-55, 56-69 and 70-plus years, and roughly 150, 30 and 60 TCR-sequenced participants, respectively, were included in these subgroups. TCR sequencing was performed for more than 230 trial participants, of whom approximately 200 were given two doses of AZD1222 and some 26 were given two doses of MenACWY control vaccine.

This specimen's time point label, interpreted: baseline before first vaccination. Vaccinee samples came from UK trials COV001 and COV002, including a single-blind randomized controlled phase 2/3 trial of AZD1222 (ChAdOx1 nCoV-19) in healthy adults. For TCRbeta chain sequencing, PBMC samples from trial participants were taken at day 0 and at day 28 after the second dose. The germline V gene (reference sequence) yields SGHNT for CDR1 and YYREEE for CDR2. From its cysteine to its phenylalanine, the CDR3 spans 11 amino acids. Solely the CDR3 DNA is kept, with 33 bases framed from the first base. V drops 0 bases and J drops 3 bases, leaving 1 base in between. The CDR3 regions of human TCRbeta chains were subjected to immunosequencing. In the original analysis: TCRs in the repertoires were compared against a reference library of SARS-CoV-2-specific TCRs that had been generated with the MIRA antigen-specificity platform. Breadth meant the fraction of unique TCRs that were SARS-CoV-2-associated, whereas depth meant the fraction of total T cells that were SARS-CoV-2-associated. Using the MIRA data, each spike-specific TCR was mapped to the spike region that the TCR reacts to and placed in a CD4 or CD8 class. Log10-transformed breadth and depth values were compared by one-way ANOVA with Sidak's multiple comparisons tests. TCRdb holds this immuneACCESS table with in-frame rearrangements only. Some clones are missing; in checked studies, unresolved V genes explain under half, and the rest has no known cause. V and J calls and clone size follow that table, whereas D and trimming were derived from the DNA. Recorded for this sample are about 130,000 clones; over 65% of them occurred a single time. 4.1% of the sample lies in the top ten.

Overall results and qualifications from the work: Because no day 14 peak-response samples were available, repertoires were characterized only after the peak T cell response. Reportedly, close to half of the unique spike-specific TCRs recognized epitopes lying outside the regions that are mutated in the B.1.351 and B.1.1.7 variants. Most participants were white British and females outnumbered males, and the authors suggested that clonal diversity may have been underestimated. A significant rise in spike-specific TCR breadth and depth was observed after two AZD1222 doses relative to day 0 and relative to MenACWY recipients. In the small 56-69-year group, the increase in depth fell short of significance, most likely because of low power. CD4 TCRs associated with the vaccine covered the entire spike protein, and the dominant responses were in regions 160-218 and 743-854. Only five to seven AZD1222 recipients were SARS-CoV-2 seropositive at baseline, limiting conclusions about previously exposed vaccinees.

This sequence uses TRBV5-4 and TRBJ2-7; no D gene can be assigned with confidence. Material: peripheral blood, obtained on day 0 of AZD1222 vaccination. This receptor was taken from an adult in good health. CDR3 loop: CASSLDYEQYF. DNA sequence: TGTGCCAGCAGCTTGGACTACGAGCAGTACTTC.